This T cell receptor beta chain was recovered during a study of T cell responses to AZD1222 COVID-19 vaccine. The study's findings and limits: Spike-specific TCR breadth and depth were elevated following two AZD1222 doses.

The germline V gene encodes CDR1 MNHEY and CDR2 SVGEGT. The V end lost 2 bases, the J end lost 0 bases, and 7 bases lay between the germline ends. This CDR3 comprises 15 residues. Worth noting for this clone: Antigen unknown.

TCRdb keeps only in-frame clones here, not all; method: immunoSEQ multiplex PCR. Altogether 90,000 to 95,000 clones are present, roughly 88% being singletons, with the ten largest covering 15% to 20%. The specimen was peripheral blood, collected on day 0 of AZD1222 vaccination. The sequence derives from an adult in good health. The chain carries TRBV6-2 or TRBV6-3 and TRBJ2-2; D may be TRBD2 (6 bases). CDR3 residues: CASSYASANTGELFF. CDR3 sequence (DNA): TGTGCCAGCAGTTACGCTAGCGCGAACACCGGGGAGCTGTTTTTT.